This T cell receptor (beta chain) came from a study of identical twins. The study's findings and limits: In drawing conclusions, the study used cross-sectional statistical analysis and did not follow the same donors.

All donors comprised healthy Caucasians. This clonotype appeared many times. What it binds is unknown. TCRdb called the 5' RACE reads again in MiXCR, with one record for every CDR3 protein. The sample lists hundreds of thousands of distinct CDR3 sequences, roughly 12% occurring once. Trimming stripped 0 bases from V and 1 base from J, with 10 bases between. The CDR3 is 15 amino acids. Germline CDR1 SGHRS, CDR2 YFSETQ. A further study also used this sample, focusing on yellow fever vaccine responses in identical twins.

The TCR was taken from a woman aged 18-29 years in good health. Sequencing was performed on PBMCs. This sequence joins TRBV5-1 and TRBJ1-2; maybe TRBD1 (6 bases). Written as DNA, the CDR3 is TGCGCCAGCAGCTTGGTGGACAGAGTTAACTATGGCTACACCTTC. Its translation: CASSLVDRVNYGYTF.